Given below is one T cell receptor (beta chain) in context. The data derive from a study of blood T cell repertoires in COVID-19. Those enrolled, adults aged roughly 18 to 100 years, came from about 24 US areas. Assay used: immunoSEQ multiplex PCR; TCRdb lists only in-frame clones, some missing. The repertoire includes roughly 280,000 clones, 80% to 95% of them detected once, and around 2.8% sits in the top ten. V lost 5 bases, J lost 4 bases, and 10 bases stayed unmatched. This CDR3 spans 15 amino acids. Germline V gives CDR1 MNHEY, CDR2 SVGAGI. The chain employs TRBV6-5 and TRBJ1-2; 7 nucleotides agree with TRBD1. This receptor was identified in a middle-aged man who had been exposed to COVID-19. The source material was PBMCs or T cells enriched from blood (not recorded which). Here the CDR3 reads CASSKITGAGYGYTF. In DNA, the CDR3 is TGTGCCAGCAGTAAGATCACAGGGGCTGGCTATGGCTACACCTTC.